A single sample is the source of the 21 T cell receptor beta chains below, sequenced in a study of cytomegalovirus exposure and HLA in healthy donors (dated by TCRdb to 2016 to 2017). Libraries were built with the immunoSEQ multiplex PCR assay. For the multiplex PCR, a mixture combining 60 forward primers for TCR Vbeta segments and 13 reverse primers for TCR Jbeta segments was used. The clones in this table, taken by TCRdb from immuneACCESS, are in-frame only. Not every clone is retained; where verified, under half of the shortfall comes from an unresolved V gene, and the cause of the rest is unknown. For this sample, the table gives roughly 39,000 clones. In total, the top ten clones hold 1% to 1.5% of the sample. What was sequenced was PBMCs. These receptors all stem from a young man in good health and CMV-seronegative.

The chain links TRBV7-8 to TRBJ1-2, with 8 bases that match TRBD1. J gave up 4 bases and V 6 bases, and 7 bases lay outside the gene matches. This CDR3 is built from 14 residues. Germline CDR1 reads SGHVS; CDR2 reads FQNEAQ. CDR3 bases: TGTGCCAGCAGACCCGACAGGGGATCCTATGGCTACACCTTC. Its protein product is CASRPDRGSYGYTF.

The rearrangement joins TRBV29-1 to TRBJ2-3; 11 nucleotides align to TRBD2. The CDR3 runs 15 residues. With 7 bases clipped from V and 0 bases from J, the junction kept 6 bases outside the gene matches. Germline values: CDR1 SQVTM, CDR2 ANQGSEA. CDR3: CSATSGNPSTDTQYF. For the CDR3, the DNA is TGCAGCGCGACTAGCGGGAACCCCAGCACAGATACGCAGTATTTT.

The chain joins TRBV30 to TRBJ2-1; TRBD2 matches at 11 bases. The CDR3 covers 16 residues. CDR1 and CDR2 (germline): GTSNPN, SVGIG (reference sequence). The V segment lost 1 base and the J segment 6 bases; nucleotides outside the gene matches: 8. DNA of the CDR3: TGTGCCTGGAGTGCCTCTAGACTAGCGGGACTCAATGAGCAGTTCTTC. Residues: CAWSASRLAGLNEQFF.

The gene calls are TRBV4-3 and TRBJ2-1, with 11 nucleotides matching TRBD2. V shed 0 bases and J 3 bases; nucleotides not matched to a gene: 7. CDR3 length: 18 residues. CDR1 is LGHNA and CDR2 is YSLEER in the germline V gene. CDR3 DNA sequence: TGCGCCAGCAGCCAAGAAGCCGGGACTAGCGGAATCTACAATGAGCAGTTCTTC. Translation: CASSQEAGTSGIYNEQFF.

The chain joins TRBV29-1 to TRBJ1-2; 7 bases agree with TRBD1. Germline-derived CDR1 and CDR2 are SQVTM and ANQGSEA. Trimming at V came to 7 bases and at J to 4 bases, leaving 9 bases not matched to a gene. The CDR3 is 13 residues long. The CDR3 loop is CSASEGASYGYTF. CDR3 bases: TGCAGCGCCTCGGAGGGGGCTAGCTATGGCTACACCTTC.

The V and J genes are TRBV10-3 and TRBJ2-1; 13 bases are a match to TRBD2. The CDR3 has 16 amino acids. The germline CDR1 and CDR2 sequences are ENHRY and SYGVKD. The V segment lost 6 bases and the J segment 8 bases; nucleotides outside the gene matches: 10. CDR3 residues: CAIRGTSGIPGDEQFF. Written as DNA, the CDR3 is TGTGCCATCAGGGGGACTAGCGGGATTCCGGGCGATGAGCAGTTCTTC.

This chain connects TRBV6-5 to TRBJ1-1; no clear D gene. Germline V gene data show CDR1 as MNHEY and CDR2 as SVGAGI. CDR3 size: 14 residues. Trimming left V 2 bases short and J 1 base short, with 8 bases between. The CDR3: CASSYGGKNTEAFF. CDR3 DNA sequence: TGTGCCAGCAGTTACGGCGGAAAGAACACTGAAGCTTTCTTT.

This chain joins TRBV7-9 and TRBJ1-1, with 8 bases identical to TRBD1. The CDR3 runs 15 residues. Germline assignment: CDR1 SEHNR and CDR2 FQNEAQ (reference sequence). The ends lost 5 bases at V and 2 bases at J; junction bases unmatched: 7. Here the CDR3 DNA reads TGTGCCAGCAGCATATACAGGGGGATTAACACTGAAGCTTTCTTT. Translation gives CASSIYRGINTEAFF.

The chain employs TRBV29-1 and TRBJ2-7, with D perhaps matching TRBD2 (5 bases). The germline V gene encodes CDR1 SQVTM and CDR2 ANQGSEA. The CDR3 sequence is 12 residues long. The V gene lost 3 bases and the J gene lost 2 bases, with 8 bases spanning the gap. The CDR3 spells CSVEDSAYEQYF. The CDR3 nucleotides read TGCAGCGTTGAGGATAGCGCCTACGAGCAGTACTTC.

This chain joins TRBV5-5 and TRBJ2-3; 7 nucleotides match TRBD2. Trimming cost V 2 bases and J 5 bases; bases outside gene matches: 8. The length of the CDR3 is 15 residues. CDR1 and CDR2 (germline): SGHKS, YYEKEE (reference sequence). The CDR3: CASSLGPKRGDTQYF. In DNA, the CDR3 is TGTGCCAGCAGCTTAGGGCCTAAGCGGGGAGATACGCAGTATTTT.

This rearrangement joins TRBV9 to TRBJ1-1; maybe TRBD1 (6 bases). The CDR3 runs to 13 residues. With 3 bases removed from V and 1 base from J, the gap between germline ends came to 7 bases. The germline CDR1 and CDR2 sequences are SGDLS and YYNGEE. The CDR3: CASSAGQNTEAFF. The CDR3 region has the DNA TGTGCCAGCAGCGCGGGACAGAACACTGAAGCTTTCTTT.

The chain joins TRBV5-1 to TRBJ1-6; D is unresolved. Germline CDR1 reads SGHRS; CDR2 reads YFSETQ. The length of the CDR3 is 16 residues. Between the trimmed V and J ends, which lost 0 bases and 8 bases, there was a span of 15 bases. The CDR3 region is CASSLELGQVHSPLHF. CDR3 nucleotide sequence: TGCGCCAGCAGCTTGGAATTAGGCCAGGTCCATTCACCCCTCCACTTT.

The J gene is TRBJ2-2, the V gene TRBV5-4; 9 bases line up with TRBD1. V shed 5 bases, J shed 5 bases, and the junction held 7 bases outside the gene matches. The CDR3 has 15 amino acids. Germline V gives CDR1 SGHNT, CDR2 YYREEE (reference sequence). The CDR3 sequence: CASSPGTGRTGELFF. The CDR3 DNA follows: TGTGCCAGCAGTCCCGGGACAGGGAGGACCGGGGAGCTGTTTTTT.

J is TRBJ1-1 and V is TRBV18; a weak D match, TRBD1 (5 bases). V was clipped by 3 bases and J by 0 bases, with 20 bases between them. The CDR3 runs 18 residues. Per germline, CDR1 KGHSH and CDR2 LQKENI. The CDR3 nucleotides read TGTGCCAGCTCACCCCTTCCGCCAGACAGACTCTTGAACACTGAAGCTTTCTTT. The encoded protein is CASSPLPPDRLLNTEAFF.

The V call is TRBV6-5, the J call TRBJ1-1; the D gene is possibly TRBD1 (6 bases). V was trimmed by 4 bases and J by 6 bases, leaving 12 bases between them. The CDR3 runs 13 residues. CDR1 is MNHEY, CDR2 SVGAGI, per germline. CDR3 coding DNA: TGTGCCAGCAGTTCCGGACAGCGCGCTGAAGCTTTCTTT. It is translated as CASSSGQRAEAFF.

The rearrangement uses TRBV29-1 and TRBJ2-3, with 10 nucleotides matching TRBD1. Germline values: CDR1 SQVTM, CDR2 ANQGSEA. Unmatched junction bases numbered 4, after V lost 4 bases and J lost 6 bases. The CDR3 contains 13 residues. DNA for the CDR3: TGCAGCGTTGTTGGGGGACAGGGGGATACGCAGTATTTT. Its translation: CSVVGGQGDTQYF.

V and J are TRBV7-2 and TRBJ2-3; a weak D match, TRBD2 (7 bases). Germline CDR1 reads SGHTA; CDR2 reads FQGNSA. Trimming shortened V by 8 bases and J by 0 bases, and 15 bases separated the two germline ends. This CDR3 region has 15 residues. The CDR3 here is CASSWGGASTDTQYF. The CDR3 coding sequence is TGTGCCAGCTCCTGGGGGGGGGCTAGCACAGATACGCAGTATTTT.

This chain links TRBV30 with TRBJ2-1; 9 nucleotides agree with TRBD2. The CDR3 consists of 15 residues. CDR1 is GTSNPN, CDR2 SVGIG, per germline (reference sequence). V gave up 3 bases and J gave up 4 bases; unmatched junction bases: 7. CDR3 region: CAWREPSGTYNEQFF. The CDR3 region has the DNA TGTGCCTGGAGGGAGCCTAGCGGGACTTACAATGAGCAGTTCTTC.

V gene TRBV29-1 combines with J gene TRBJ2-3; 9 bases are shared with TRBD2. V lost 0 bases, J lost 5 bases, and 9 bases stayed unmatched. Germline V gene data show CDR1 as SQVTM and CDR2 as ANQGSEA. CDR3 length: 16 amino acids. CDR3 DNA sequence: TGCAGCGTTGAAGATCCCCGCGCGGGGGGGGTAGATACGCAGTATTTT. Translated, it gives CSVEDPRAGGVDTQYF.

This chain uses TRBV9 with TRBJ2-7; the D gene is possibly TRBD2 (6 bases). CDR1 is SGDLS, CDR2 YYNGEE, per germline. The germline V and J ends were trimmed by 2 bases and 6 bases, with 12 bases remaining between them. The CDR3 totals 13 residues. CDR3 sequence (DNA): TGTGCCAGCAGCGTCCGACTAGTTTCCGAGCAGTACTTC. It codes for CASSVRLVSEQYF. Together with reference TRBV9 and TRBJ2-7, the CDR3 gives the full variable domain: DSGVTQTPKHLITATGQRVTLRCSPRSGDLSVYWYQQSLDQGLQFLIQYYNGEERAKGNILERFSAQQFPDLHSELNLSSLELGDSALYFCASSVRLVSEQYFGPGTRLTVT.

The chain carries TRBV27 and TRBJ2-7; 7 positions match TRBD2. Germline V gene data show CDR1 as MNHEY and CDR2 as SMNVEV (reference sequence). This CDR3 region has 20 residues. V shed 2 bases and J 3 bases; nucleotides not matched to a gene: 22. The CDR3 protein is CASSLRDPYGRGDSDYEQYF. CDR3 nucleotides: TGTGCCAGCAGTTTAAGGGATCCGTATGGGAGGGGCGACTCCGACTACGAGCAGTACTTC.